Each of the 27 T cell receptor beta chains below was sequenced from the same sample in a study of response to subunit inactivated influenza vaccine. One entry per CDR3 protein, called by TCRdb with MiXCR from the RT-PCR reads. Of around 200,000 distinct CDR3 sequences in the sample, 12% were seen once. This sample was also put to use in a study of T cells expressing NK-cell markers. That work states: TCR beta cDNA was generated via 5'RACE template switching incorporating UMIs.

The sequences come from CD8+ T cells sorted from PBMCs, collected approximately 13 days after vaccination. All receptors come from a man over 45 who received an inactivated influenza vaccine.

This chain links TRBV5-6 with TRBJ2-2, with TRBD2 identical over 8 bases. The CDR3 has 16 amino acids. Germline values: CDR1 SGHDT, CDR2 YYEEEE. Germline trimming cut 0 bases from V and 1 base from J; bases unmatched to any gene: 2. The CDR3 loop reads CASSLALAENTGELFF. CDR3 nucleotides: TGTGCCAGCAGCTTGGCACTAGCGGAGAACACCGGGGAGCTGTTTTTT.

The gene calls are TRBV30 and TRBJ2-1; TRBD2 aligns across 9 bases. With 0 bases clipped from V and 3 bases from J, the junction kept 6 bases outside the gene matches. In germline, CDR1 is GTSNPN, CDR2 SVGIG (reference sequence). The CDR3 consists of 16 residues. CDR3 loop: CAWSVLSAGGYNEQFF. CDR3 DNA: TGTGCCTGGAGTGTACTATCAGCGGGGGGCTACAATGAGCAGTTCTTC.

The V gene is TRBV27, the J gene TRBJ2-7; D might be TRBD1 or TRBD2, each matching 5 bases. Germline V gene lookup returns CDR1 MNHEY and CDR2 SMNVEV (reference sequence). The V and J ends lost 6 bases and 2 bases respectively, with 14 bases between them. The CDR3 runs 14 residues. The CDR3 region is CASRPGTDPYEQYF. The CDR3 DNA sequence: TGTGCCAGCAGACCCGGGACGGATCCCTACGAGCAGTACTTC.

The table lists this clonotype with a few counts. The chain recombines TRBV4-3 with TRBJ2-2, with TRBD1 as a possible D gene (6 bases). In germline, CDR1 is LGHNA, CDR2 YSLEER. This CDR3 contains 16 residues. Trimming pared 0 bases from V and 6 bases from J, leaving 14 bases between. CDR3 protein: CASSQDIGGSAGELFF. The CDR3 DNA is TGCGCCAGCAGCCAAGATATTGGGGGCTCGGCCGGGGAGCTGTTTTTT.

The gene calls are TRBV28 and TRBJ1-2; 8 bases map to TRBD1. Germline V lookup: CDR1 MDHEN, CDR2 SYDVKM. The CDR3 sequence is 14 residues long. V trimming: 3 bases; J trimming: 5 bases; junction bases outside the gene matches: 5. The CDR3 protein is CASSFTGTGYGYTF. CDR3 DNA: TGTGCCAGCAGTTTCACCGGGACAGGATATGGCTACACCTTC.

This clonotype was found a few times. J is TRBJ2-3 and V is TRBV7-9; D call uncertain. From germline, CDR1 is SEHNR and CDR2 FQNEAQ (reference sequence). The CDR3 extends over 12 amino acids. V was pared by 2 bases and J by 6 bases, with 6 bases between. CDR3 bases: TGTGCCAGCAGCTTACCTGCTGATACGCAGTATTTT. This translates into CASSLPADTQYF.

This clonotype turned up a few times. This chain joins TRBV30 and TRBJ2-3; tentative D call: TRBD2 (5 bases). Trimming took 7 bases from V and 2 from J, leaving 16 bases between them. The CDR3 totals 14 residues. CDR1 GTSNPN and CDR2 SVGIG come from the germline V gene (reference sequence). The CDR3 is CALGLAGPTDTQYF. CDR3 DNA: TGTGCCTTGGGTCTTGCGGGTCCCACAGATACGCAGTATTTT.

The chain combines TRBV27 with TRBJ2-6; D is undetermined. The CDR3 consists of 12 residues. Germline V CDR1 and CDR2: MNHEY, SMNVEV (reference sequence). V lost 8 bases and J 3 bases, leaving 5 bases between the germline ends. CDR3 coding DNA: TGTGCCAGCGGGGTTGGGGCCAACGTCCTGACTTTC. The encoded protein is CASGVGANVLTF. Complete variable domain (other parts from reference TRBV27 and TRBJ2-6): EAQVTQNPRYLITVTGKKLTVTCSQNMNHEYMSWYRQDPGLGLRQIYYSMNVEVTDKGDVPEGYKVSRKEKRNFPLILESPSPNQTSLYFCASGVGANVLTFGAGSRLTVL.

The rearrangement joins TRBV6-1 to TRBJ2-1; 8 nucleotides line up with TRBD1. This CDR3 contains 17 residues. The trim removed 5 bases at V and 3 bases at J, leaving 12 bases unmatched. Germline loops: CDR1 MNHNS, CDR2 SASEGT. DNA for the CDR3: TGTGCCAGCAGTCCCCTAATTTCAGGGGGCTACTACAATGAGCAGTTCTTC. Protein: CASSPLISGGYYNEQFF.

This clonotype has only one observation. The CDR3 protein is CASSLSRNYGYTF. The CDR3 nucleotides read TGTGCCAGCAGTTTAAGCAGGAACTATGGCTACACCTTC. This chain uses TRBV28 with TRBJ1-2; D unresolved. This CDR3 is 13 amino acids long. V dropped 2 bases and J dropped 2 bases, with 6 bases sitting between them. Germline CDR1 reads MDHEN; CDR2 reads SYDVKM.

The CDR3 bases are TGTGCCAGCAGCTATACCCTTGGGACTAGCGGGAGGACGGAGACCCAGTACTTC. It is translated as CASSYTLGTSGRTETQYF. The chain recombines TRBV11-2 with TRBJ2-5; 15 bases are shared with TRBD2. The CDR3 spans 18 residues. In germline, CDR1 is SGHAT, CDR2 FQNNGV. The V segment lost 4 bases and the J segment 5 bases; nucleotides outside the gene matches: 11.

This chain links TRBV6-2 or TRBV6-3 with TRBJ2-7; maybe TRBD1 (7 bases). The V gene lost 3 bases and the J gene lost 4 bases, with 10 bases spanning the gap. CDR1 MNHEY and CDR2 SVGEGT come from the germline V gene. The CDR3 length is 13 residues. CDR3 in amino acids: CASSYQGGYEQYF. Written as DNA, the CDR3 is TGTGCCAGCAGTTATCAGGGGGGATACGAGCAGTACTTC.

J is TRBJ2-2 and V is TRBV12-3 or TRBV12-4, with TRBD2 identical over 16 bases. Trimming cost V 6 bases and J 6 bases; bases outside gene matches: 1. This CDR3 has 15 residues. CDR3 coding DNA: TGTGCCAGCAGGGGACTAGCGGGGGGGCCCGGGGAGCTGTTTTTT. Protein: CASRGLAGGPGELFF.

This clonotype was picked up one time. The chain links TRBV7-9 to TRBJ2-7; D perhaps matches TRBD2 (5 bases). The CDR3 is 12 amino acids. Germline V CDR1 and CDR2: SEHNR, FQNEAQ (reference sequence). Trimming removed 10 bases from V and 5 bases from J, with 15 bases in between. DNA for the CDR3: TGTGCCATCACGGGGTTAACGAACGAGCAGTACTTC. Its protein product is CAITGLTNEQYF.

This clonotype has just a few counts. This chain joins TRBV21-1 and TRBJ2-5; no DNA check was done on the table's D call, TRBD1. TRBV21-1 is shown as a pseudogene. CDR3 length equals 14 residues. The CDR3: CASSNGQECETQYF. DNA for the CDR3: TGTGCCAGCAGCAATGGACAGGAATGCGAGACCCAGTACTTC.

The chain joins TRBV29-1 to TRBJ2-7; 11 nucleotides match TRBD2. Germline assignment: CDR1 SQVTM and CDR2 ANQGSEA. V lost 1 base and J lost 3; bases outside the gene matches: 2. The CDR3 totals 14 residues. The CDR3 bases are TGCAGCGTTGAAGGGCTAGCGGGAGGCTACGAGCAGTACTTC. The encoded protein is CSVEGLAGGYEQYF.

The chain combines TRBV25-1 with TRBJ2-5; possible D gene TRBD1, 5 bases. This CDR3 comprises 14 residues. Germline V gene sequence: CDR1 MGHDK, CDR2 SYGVNS. V lost 4 bases and J 2 bases, leaving 11 bases between the germline ends. The chain's CDR3 is CASSGIRAQETQYF. In nucleotides, the CDR3 is TGTGCCAGCAGTGGGATCAGGGCTCAAGAGACCCAGTACTTC. The whole variable domain, remainder taken from reference TRBV25-1 and TRBJ2-5, is EADIYQTPRYLVIGTGKKITLECSQTMGHDKMYWYQQDPGMELHLIHYSYGVNSTEKGDLSSESTVSRIRTEHFPLTLESARPSHTSQYLCASSGIRAQETQYFGPGTRLLVL.

This clonotype has more than one count but fewer than ten. This chain connects TRBV6-2 or TRBV6-3 to TRBJ2-7, with 7 positions matching TRBD2. CDR3 length equals 13 residues. V was clipped by 8 bases and J by 1 base; unmatched bases: 5. CDR1 is MNHEY, CDR2 SVGEGT, per germline. The CDR3 nucleotides are TGTGCCAGCGCAGCGGGGAGGTCCTACGAGCAGTACTTC. Encoded protein: CASAAGRSYEQYF.

At least ten counts were recorded for this clonotype. J is TRBJ2-3 and V is TRBV6-5; D remains unclear. Germline loops: CDR1 MNHEY, CDR2 SVGAGI. The ends were cut back, 4 bases at V and 0 bases at J, with 17 bases in the middle. The CDR3 length is 17 residues. Here the CDR3 reads CASSSLPRPFSTDTQYF. CDR3 DNA: TGTGCCAGCAGTTCCCTCCCACGGCCTTTTAGCACAGATACGCAGTATTTT.

The rearrangement joins TRBV29-1 to TRBJ2-1; weak D call: TRBD1 (6 bases). Germline CDR1 reads SQVTM; CDR2 reads ANQGSEA. Trimming took off 5 bases at V and 0 bases at J, with 11 bases between the two ends. This CDR3 comprises 14 residues. The CDR3 spells CSVCTGSSYNEQFF. The CDR3 nucleotides read TGCAGCGTTTGTACAGGGAGCTCCTACAATGAGCAGTTCTTC.

The chain is built from TRBV5-1 and TRBJ2-2; 13 nucleotides match TRBD2. The CDR3 runs to 16 residues. Trimming at V came to 4 bases and at J to 6 bases, leaving 6 bases not matched to a gene. Germline CDR1 is SGHRS and CDR2 is YFSETQ. CDR3 nucleotides: TGCGCCAGCAGCAGGACTAGCGGGAGATCTGCCGGGGAGCTGTTTTTT. Translation gives CASSRTSGRSAGELFF.

This clonotype came up a few times. The chain employs TRBV20-1 and TRBJ1-1; TRBD1 aligns across 7 bases. Germline V gene lookup returns CDR1 DFQATT and CDR2 SNEGSKA (reference sequence). CDR3 length: 14 residues. V was pared by 6 bases and J by 5 bases, with 12 bases of the junction left unmatched. The CDR3 is CSAPPGGGWTEAFF. The CDR3 nucleotides read TGCAGTGCCCCCCCTGGAGGGGGCTGGACTGAAGCTTTCTTT.

This clonotype came up a few times. The chain links TRBV15 to TRBJ2-6; D may be TRBD1 (5 bases). Germline V CDR1 and CDR2: LNHNV, YYDKDF (reference sequence). Trimming took off 6 bases at V and 0 bases at J, with 18 bases between the two ends. The CDR3 contains 18 residues. DNA for the CDR3: TGTGCCACCAGAGACTCCCCTGACAGACACTCTGGGGCCAACGTCCTGACTTTC. This translates into CATRDSPDRHSGANVLTF.

This chain links TRBV19 with TRBJ1-1, with 11 bases identical to TRBD1. V lost 4 bases and J lost 5; bases outside the gene matches: 15. CDR1 LNHDA and CDR2 SQIVND come from the germline V gene (reference sequence). The CDR3 contains 18 residues. CDR3 in amino acids: CASSTFVGQGAQGTEAFF. DNA of the CDR3: TGTGCCAGTAGTACATTTGTCGGACAGGGGGCCCAGGGGACTGAAGCTTTCTTT.

This clonotype turned up a few times. The gene calls are TRBV6-5 and TRBJ2-2; D is undetermined. Germline V CDR1 and CDR2: MNHEY, SVGAGI. This CDR3 spans 17 amino acids. Trimming removed 0 bases from V and 2 bases from J, with 13 bases in between. CDR3 region: CASSYSRGRYNTGELFF. As DNA, the CDR3 is TGTGCCAGCAGTTACTCGAGAGGAAGGTACAACACCGGGGAGCTGTTTTTT.

The chain couples TRBV10-3 to TRBJ2-1; 8 bases line up with TRBD1. Trimming cost V 0 bases and J 5 bases; bases outside gene matches: 6. This CDR3 has 16 amino acids. Germline lookup yields CDR1 ENHRY and CDR2 SYGVKD. DNA of the CDR3: TGTGCCATCAGTGAGTCTTGGACAGGGAACAACAATGAGCAGTTCTTC. Encoded protein: CAISESWTGNNNEQFF.

This clonotype occurred a few times. The chain employs TRBV27 and TRBJ1-5; D not certain. The CDR3 has 15 residues. The ends were cut back, 8 bases at V and 0 bases at J, with 14 bases in the middle. The germline V gene encodes CDR1 MNHEY and CDR2 SMNVEV (reference sequence). In DNA form, the CDR3 reads TGTGCCAGCCGGACCGGGCGGTATAGCAATCAGCCCCAGCATTTT. Protein: CASRTGRYSNQPQHF.